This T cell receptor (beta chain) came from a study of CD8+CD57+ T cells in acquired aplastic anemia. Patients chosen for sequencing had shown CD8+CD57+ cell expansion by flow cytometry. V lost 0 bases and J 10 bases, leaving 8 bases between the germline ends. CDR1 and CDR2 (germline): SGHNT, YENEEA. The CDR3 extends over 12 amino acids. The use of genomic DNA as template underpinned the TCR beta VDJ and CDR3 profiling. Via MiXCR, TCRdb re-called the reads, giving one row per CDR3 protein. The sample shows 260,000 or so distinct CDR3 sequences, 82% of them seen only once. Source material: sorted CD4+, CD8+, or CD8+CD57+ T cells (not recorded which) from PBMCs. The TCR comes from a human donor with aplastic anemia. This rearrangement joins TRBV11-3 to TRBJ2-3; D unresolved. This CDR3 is CASSLDLEAQYF. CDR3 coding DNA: TGTGCCAGCAGCTTAGATCTGGAAGCGCAGTATTTT.